This T cell receptor beta chain is from a study of siplizumab effects on memory and regulatory T cells. Overall study results and limits: Unstimulated subsets contained matches for only a minor fraction of alloreactive clones. Among sequences traceable to unstimulated CD4+ memory cells, alloreactive ones were significantly reduced by siplizumab.

In regard to this clone: Its antigen remains unknown.

The J segment lost 3 bases and the V segment lost 6 bases, leaving 10 bases of the junction unmatched. Germline V gene sequence: CDR1 MDHEN, CDR2 SYDVKM. The CDR3 length is 15 residues. The method was immunoSEQ multiplex PCR; TCRdb's version includes in-frame clones alone and lacks a portion of them. The table has some 96,000 clones, more than 90% seen once. This chain links TRBV28 with TRBJ1-2; 7 bases line up with TRBD1. Sequences were obtained from CD4+ T cells sorted from blood. The source of this sequence is a human donor in good health. The CDR3 nucleotides are TGTGCCAGCAGAGGGTGGGGGGACAGAGACTATGGCTACACCTTC. Translating gives CASRGWGDRDYGYTF.